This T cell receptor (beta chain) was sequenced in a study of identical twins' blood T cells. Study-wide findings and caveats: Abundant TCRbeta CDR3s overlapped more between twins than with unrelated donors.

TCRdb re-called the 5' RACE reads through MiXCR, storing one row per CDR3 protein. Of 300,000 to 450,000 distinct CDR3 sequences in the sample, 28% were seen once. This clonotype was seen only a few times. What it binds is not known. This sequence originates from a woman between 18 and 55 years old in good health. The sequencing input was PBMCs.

CDR3 nucleotides: TGTGCCAGCAGTTACCAGGGATGGGCGAACACTGAAGCTTTCTTT. It is translated as CASSYQGWANTEAFF. V usage is TRBV6-2 or TRBV6-3 and J usage is TRBJ1-1; possible D gene TRBD1, 5 bases. The germline V gene has CDR1 MNHEY and CDR2 SVGEGT. V was clipped by 2 bases and J by 1 base, with 11 bases between them. CDR3 length: 15 amino acids.